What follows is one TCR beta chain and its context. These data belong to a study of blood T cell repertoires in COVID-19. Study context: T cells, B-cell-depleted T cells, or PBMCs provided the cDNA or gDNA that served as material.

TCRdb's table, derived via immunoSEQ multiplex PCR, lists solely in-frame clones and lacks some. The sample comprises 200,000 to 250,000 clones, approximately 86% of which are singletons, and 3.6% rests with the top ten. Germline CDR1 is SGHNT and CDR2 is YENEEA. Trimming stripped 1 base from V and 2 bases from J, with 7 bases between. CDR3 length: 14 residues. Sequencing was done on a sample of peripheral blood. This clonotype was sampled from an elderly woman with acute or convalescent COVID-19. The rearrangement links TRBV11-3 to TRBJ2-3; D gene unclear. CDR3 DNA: TGTGCCAGCAGCTTAGGTGTCTCCACAGATACGCAGTATTTT. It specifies CASSLGVSTDTQYF.